Sequencing of this TCR beta chain was carried out in a study of blood T cell repertoires in COVID-19. About the study: Italy, Spain and the United States were the sources of the convalescent and acute COVID-19 samples. PBMCs, B-cell-depleted T cells, or T cells were the source of the cDNA or gDNA that made up the material.

The CDR3 contains 13 residues. V lost 5 bases to trimming and J lost 8 bases; unmatched junction nucleotides: 7. The germline V gene has CDR1 KGHDR and CDR2 SFDVKD. Under the authors' procedure: Quantification of nucleated cells was approximated via reference gene primer amplification. Sequencing used immunoSEQ multiplex PCR; TCRdb keeps in-frame clones, though not all of them. V and J calls and clone size are those listed in that table; D and trimming were worked out from the DNA. The data contain roughly 190,000 clones, 85% to 90% of them singletons. The sample consisted of peripheral blood. The chain recombines TRBV24-1 with TRBJ1-2; 7 bases line up with TRBD1. The sequence came from a woman of 80 years or more in a cohort sampled during active or convalescent COVID-19. CDR3 in amino acids: CATSVGRGEGYTF. The CDR3 DNA reads as TGTGCCACCAGTGTGGGCAGGGGGGAAGGCTACACCTTC.